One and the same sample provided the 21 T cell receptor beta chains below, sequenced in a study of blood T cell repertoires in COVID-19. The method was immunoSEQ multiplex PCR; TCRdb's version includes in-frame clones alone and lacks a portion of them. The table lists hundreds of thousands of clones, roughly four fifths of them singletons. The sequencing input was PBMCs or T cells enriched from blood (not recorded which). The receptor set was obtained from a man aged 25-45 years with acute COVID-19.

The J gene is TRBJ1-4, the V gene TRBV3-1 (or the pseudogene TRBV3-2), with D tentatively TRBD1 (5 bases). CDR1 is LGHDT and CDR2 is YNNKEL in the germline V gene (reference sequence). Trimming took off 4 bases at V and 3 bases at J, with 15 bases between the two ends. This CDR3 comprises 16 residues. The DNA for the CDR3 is TGTGCCAGCAGCCGCCACGGGGGGGGTTCTAATGAAAAACTGTTTTTT. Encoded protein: CASSRHGGGSNEKLFF.

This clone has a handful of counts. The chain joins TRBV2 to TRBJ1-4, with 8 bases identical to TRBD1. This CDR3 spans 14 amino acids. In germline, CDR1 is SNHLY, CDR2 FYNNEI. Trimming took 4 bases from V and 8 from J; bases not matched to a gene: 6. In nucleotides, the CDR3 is TGTGCCAGCAGTGCGAGGGGGACAGGCGAAAAACTGTTTTTT. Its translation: CASSARGTGEKLFF.

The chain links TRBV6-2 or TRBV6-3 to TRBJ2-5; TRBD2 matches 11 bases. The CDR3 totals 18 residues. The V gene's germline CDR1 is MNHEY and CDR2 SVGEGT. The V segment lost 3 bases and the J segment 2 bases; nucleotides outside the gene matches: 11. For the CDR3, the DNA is TGTGCCAGCAGTTATTCCACGACTAGCGGGATCATACAAGAGACCCAGTACTTC. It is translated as CASSYSTTSGIIQETQYF.

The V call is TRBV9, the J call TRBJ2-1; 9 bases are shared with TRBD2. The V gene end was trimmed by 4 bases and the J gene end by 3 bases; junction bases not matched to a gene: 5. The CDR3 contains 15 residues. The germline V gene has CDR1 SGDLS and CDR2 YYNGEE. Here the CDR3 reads CASSPEREVYNEQFF. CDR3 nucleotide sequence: TGTGCCAGCAGCCCCGAGCGGGAGGTCTACAATGAGCAGTTCTTC.

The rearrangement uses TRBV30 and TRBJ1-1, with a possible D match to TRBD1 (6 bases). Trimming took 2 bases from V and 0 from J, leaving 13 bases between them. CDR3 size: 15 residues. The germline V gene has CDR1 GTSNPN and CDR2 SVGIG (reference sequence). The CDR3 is CAWSHEGHVNTEAFF. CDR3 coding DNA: TGTGCCTGGAGTCACGAGGGACATGTGAACACTGAAGCTTTCTTT.

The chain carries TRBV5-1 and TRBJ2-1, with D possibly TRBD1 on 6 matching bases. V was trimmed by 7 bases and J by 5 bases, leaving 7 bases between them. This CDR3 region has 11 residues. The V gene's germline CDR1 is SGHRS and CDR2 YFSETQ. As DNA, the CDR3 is TGCGCCAGCTACAGGGACAATGAGCAGTTCTTC. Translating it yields CASYRDNEQFF.

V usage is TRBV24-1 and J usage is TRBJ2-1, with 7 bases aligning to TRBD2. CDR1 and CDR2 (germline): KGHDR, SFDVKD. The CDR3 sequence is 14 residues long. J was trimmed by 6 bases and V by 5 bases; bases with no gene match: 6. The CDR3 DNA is TGTGCCACCAGTGTTGCTAGCGGACTCAATGAGCAGTTCTTC. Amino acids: CATSVASGLNEQFF.

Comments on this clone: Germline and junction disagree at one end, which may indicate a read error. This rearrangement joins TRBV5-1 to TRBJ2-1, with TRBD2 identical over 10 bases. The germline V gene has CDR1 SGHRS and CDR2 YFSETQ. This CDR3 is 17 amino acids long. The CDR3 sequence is CASSPGPGASGSNEQFF. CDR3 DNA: TGTGCCAGCAGCCCCGGACCCGGGGCTAGCGGGAGCAATGAGCAGTTCTTC.

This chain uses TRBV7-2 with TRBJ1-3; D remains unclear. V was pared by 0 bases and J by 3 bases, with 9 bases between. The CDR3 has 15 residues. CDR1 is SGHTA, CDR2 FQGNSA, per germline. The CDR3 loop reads CASSLAWRGGNTIYF. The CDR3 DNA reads TGTGCCAGCAGCTTAGCGTGGCGGGGTGGAAACACCATATATTTT.

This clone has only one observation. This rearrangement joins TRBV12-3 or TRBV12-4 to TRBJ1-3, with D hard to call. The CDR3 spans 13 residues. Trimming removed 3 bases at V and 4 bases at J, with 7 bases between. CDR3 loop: CASSFTEGNTIYF. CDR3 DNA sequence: TGTGCCAGCAGTTTCACAGAGGGAAACACCATATATTTT.

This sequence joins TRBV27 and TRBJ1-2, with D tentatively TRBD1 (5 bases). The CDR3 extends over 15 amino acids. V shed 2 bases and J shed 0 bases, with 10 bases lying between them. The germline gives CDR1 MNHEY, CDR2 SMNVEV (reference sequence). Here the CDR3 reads CASSLKGLANYGYTF. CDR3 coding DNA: TGTGCCAGCAGTTTAAAGGGGTTGGCTAACTATGGCTACACCTTC.

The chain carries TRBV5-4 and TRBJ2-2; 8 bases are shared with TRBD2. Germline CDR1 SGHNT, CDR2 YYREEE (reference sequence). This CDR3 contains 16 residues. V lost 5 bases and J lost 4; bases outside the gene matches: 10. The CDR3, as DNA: TGTGCCAGCAGACCCGGCTTCGCGGGAGGCACCGGGGAGCTGTTTTTT. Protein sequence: CASRPGFAGGTGELFF.

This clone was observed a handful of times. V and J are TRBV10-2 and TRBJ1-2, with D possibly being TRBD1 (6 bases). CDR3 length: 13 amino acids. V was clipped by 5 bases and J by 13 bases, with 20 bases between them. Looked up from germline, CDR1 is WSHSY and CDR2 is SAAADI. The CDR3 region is CASSRGRDLDGTF. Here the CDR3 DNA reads TGCGCCAGCAGTAGGGGGAGGGACTTGGATGGCACCTTC.

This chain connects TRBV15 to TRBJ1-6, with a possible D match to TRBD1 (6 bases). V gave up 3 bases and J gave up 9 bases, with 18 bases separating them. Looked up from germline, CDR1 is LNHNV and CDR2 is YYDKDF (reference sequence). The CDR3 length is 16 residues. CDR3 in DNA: TGTGCCACCAGCAGGGAACCGGGACACGATAGTTCACCCCTCCACTTT. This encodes CATSREPGHDSSPLHF.

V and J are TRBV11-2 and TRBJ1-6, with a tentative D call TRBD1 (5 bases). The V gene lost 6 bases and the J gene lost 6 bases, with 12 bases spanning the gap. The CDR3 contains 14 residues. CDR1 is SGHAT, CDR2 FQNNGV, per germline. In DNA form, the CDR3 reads TGTGCCAGCAGGTCGATTAGGGGTAATTCACCCCTCCACTTT. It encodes CASRSIRGNSPLHF.

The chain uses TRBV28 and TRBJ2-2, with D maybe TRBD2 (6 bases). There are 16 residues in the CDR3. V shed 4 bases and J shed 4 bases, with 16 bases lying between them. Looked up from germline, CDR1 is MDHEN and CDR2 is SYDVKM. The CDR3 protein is CASSSWTLGGTGELFF. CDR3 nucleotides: TGTGCCAGCAGTTCTTGGACCCTGGGGGGCACCGGGGAGCTGTTTTTT. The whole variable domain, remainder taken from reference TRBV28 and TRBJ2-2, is DVKVTQSSRYLVKRTGEKVFLECVQDMDHENMFWYRQDPGLGLRLIYFSYDVKMKEKGDIPEGYSVSREKKERFSLILESASTNQTSMYLCASSSWTLGGTGELFFGEGSRLTVL.

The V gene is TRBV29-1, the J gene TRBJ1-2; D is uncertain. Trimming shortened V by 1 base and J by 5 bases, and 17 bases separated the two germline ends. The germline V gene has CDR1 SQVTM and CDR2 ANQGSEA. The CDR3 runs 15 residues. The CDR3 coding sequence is TGCAGCGTTGAAGGGTCAGCGGTCTGGCATTATGGCTACACCTTC. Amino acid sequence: CSVEGSAVWHYGYTF.

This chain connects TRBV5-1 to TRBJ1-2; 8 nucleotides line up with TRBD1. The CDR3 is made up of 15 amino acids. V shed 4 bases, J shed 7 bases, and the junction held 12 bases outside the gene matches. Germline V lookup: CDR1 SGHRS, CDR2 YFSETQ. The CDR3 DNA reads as TGCGCCAGCAGCCTAAGTATCGGACAGGGATCTGGCTACACCTTC. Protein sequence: CASSLSIGQGSGYTF.

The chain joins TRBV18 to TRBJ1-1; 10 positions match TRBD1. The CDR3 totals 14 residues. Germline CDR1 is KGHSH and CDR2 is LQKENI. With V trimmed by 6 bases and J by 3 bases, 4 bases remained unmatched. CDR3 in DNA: TGTGCCAGCTCCGGGGACAGGGGACACACTGAAGCTTTCTTT. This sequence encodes CASSGDRGHTEAFF.

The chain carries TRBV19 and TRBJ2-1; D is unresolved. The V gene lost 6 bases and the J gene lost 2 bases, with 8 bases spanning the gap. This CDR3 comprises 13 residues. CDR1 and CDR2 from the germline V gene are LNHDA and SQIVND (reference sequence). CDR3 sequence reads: CASSLRAYNEQFF. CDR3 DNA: TGTGCCAGTAGCCTTCGAGCCTACAATGAGCAGTTCTTC.

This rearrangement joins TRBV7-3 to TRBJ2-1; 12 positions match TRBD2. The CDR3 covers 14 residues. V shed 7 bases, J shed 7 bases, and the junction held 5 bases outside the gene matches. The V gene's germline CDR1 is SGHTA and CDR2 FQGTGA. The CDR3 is CASKTSGSSNEQFF. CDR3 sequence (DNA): TGTGCCAGCAAGACTAGCGGGAGTAGTAATGAGCAGTTCTTC.